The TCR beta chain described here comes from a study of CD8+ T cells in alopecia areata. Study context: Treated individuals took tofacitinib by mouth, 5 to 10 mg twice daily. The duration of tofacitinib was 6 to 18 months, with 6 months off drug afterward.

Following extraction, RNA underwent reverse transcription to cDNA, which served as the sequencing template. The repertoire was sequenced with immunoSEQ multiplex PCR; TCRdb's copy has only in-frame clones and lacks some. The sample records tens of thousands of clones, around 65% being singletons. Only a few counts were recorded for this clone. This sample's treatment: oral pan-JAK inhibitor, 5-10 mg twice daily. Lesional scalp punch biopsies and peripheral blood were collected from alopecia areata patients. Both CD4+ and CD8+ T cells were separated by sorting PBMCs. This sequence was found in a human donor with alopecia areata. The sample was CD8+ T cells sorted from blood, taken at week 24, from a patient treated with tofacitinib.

CDR3 DNA sequence: TGTGCCAGCAGCTTACCGGGAGAGGAGACCCAGTACTTC. Its translation is CASSLPGEETQYF. The rearrangement joins TRBV7-9 to TRBJ2-5; D possibly corresponds to TRBD2 (6 bases). Germline assignment: CDR1 SEHNR and CDR2 FQNEAQ (reference sequence). CDR3 length equals 13 residues. V lost 2 bases and J 5 bases, leaving 9 bases between the germline ends.